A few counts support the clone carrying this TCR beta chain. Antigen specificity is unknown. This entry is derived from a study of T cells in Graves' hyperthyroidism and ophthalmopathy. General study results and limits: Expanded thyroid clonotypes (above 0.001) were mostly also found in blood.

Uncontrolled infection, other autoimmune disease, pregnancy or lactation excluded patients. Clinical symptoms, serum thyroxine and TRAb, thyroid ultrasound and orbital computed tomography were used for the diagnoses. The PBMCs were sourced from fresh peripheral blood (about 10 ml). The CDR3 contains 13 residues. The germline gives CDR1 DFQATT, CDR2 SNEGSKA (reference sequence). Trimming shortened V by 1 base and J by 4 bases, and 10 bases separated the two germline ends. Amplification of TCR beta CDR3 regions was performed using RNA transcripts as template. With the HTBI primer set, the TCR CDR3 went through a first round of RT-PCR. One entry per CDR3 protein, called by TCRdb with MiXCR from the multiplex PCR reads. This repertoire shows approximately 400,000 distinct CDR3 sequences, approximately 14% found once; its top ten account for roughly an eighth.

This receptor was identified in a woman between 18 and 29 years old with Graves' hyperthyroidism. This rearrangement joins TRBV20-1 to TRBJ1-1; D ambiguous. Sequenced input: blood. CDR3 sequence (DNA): TGCAGTGCTAGAGGAGGGATTGGCACTGAAGCTTTCTTT. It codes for CSARGGIGTEAFF.